This T cell receptor (beta chain) came from a study of T cells in localized non-small cell lung cancer. Generated by immunoSEQ multiplex PCR, the TCRdb table keeps only in-frame clones and is missing some. This table holds some 15,000 clones, more than 65% found once. The V and J ends lost 0 bases and 2 bases respectively, with 15 bases between them. CDR1 is SGHRS, CDR2 YFSETQ, per germline. This CDR3 has 16 residues. The specimen comprised peripheral blood, sampled before any cancer treatment. The chain carries TRBV5-1 and TRBJ2-7; D is unresolved. The TCR comes from a male donor aged 60 or older with stage I lung adenocarcinoma. The CDR3 sequence: CASSLARSAFPYEQYF. CDR3 in DNA: TGCGCCAGCAGCTTGGCGAGGTCAGCATTCCCCTACGAGCAGTACTTC.